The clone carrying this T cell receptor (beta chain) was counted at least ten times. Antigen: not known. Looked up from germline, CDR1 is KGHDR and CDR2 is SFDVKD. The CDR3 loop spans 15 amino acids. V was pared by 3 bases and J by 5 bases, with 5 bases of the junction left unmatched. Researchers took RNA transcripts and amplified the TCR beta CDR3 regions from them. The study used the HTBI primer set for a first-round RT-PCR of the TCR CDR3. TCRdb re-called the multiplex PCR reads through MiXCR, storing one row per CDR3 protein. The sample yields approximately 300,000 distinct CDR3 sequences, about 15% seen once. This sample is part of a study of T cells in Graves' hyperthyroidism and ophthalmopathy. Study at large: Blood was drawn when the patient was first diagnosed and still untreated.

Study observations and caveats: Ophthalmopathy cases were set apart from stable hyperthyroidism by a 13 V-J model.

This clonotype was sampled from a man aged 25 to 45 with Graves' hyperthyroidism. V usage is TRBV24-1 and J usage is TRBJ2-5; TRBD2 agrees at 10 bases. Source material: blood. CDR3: CATSDPLAGDETQYF. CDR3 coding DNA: TGTGCCACCAGTGATCCCCTAGCGGGAGATGAGACCCAGTACTTC.